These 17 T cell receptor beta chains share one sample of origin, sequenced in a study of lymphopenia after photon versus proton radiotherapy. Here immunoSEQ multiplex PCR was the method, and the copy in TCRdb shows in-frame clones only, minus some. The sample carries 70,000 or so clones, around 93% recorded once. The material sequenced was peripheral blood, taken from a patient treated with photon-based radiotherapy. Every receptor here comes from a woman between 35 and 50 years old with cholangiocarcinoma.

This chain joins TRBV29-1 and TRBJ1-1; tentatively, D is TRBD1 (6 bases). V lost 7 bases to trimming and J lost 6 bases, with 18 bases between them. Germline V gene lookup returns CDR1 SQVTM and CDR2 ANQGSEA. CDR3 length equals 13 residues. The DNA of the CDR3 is TGCAGCGAATCACAGGGAGGGGGTTCTGAAGCTTTCTTT. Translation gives CSESQGGGSEAFF.

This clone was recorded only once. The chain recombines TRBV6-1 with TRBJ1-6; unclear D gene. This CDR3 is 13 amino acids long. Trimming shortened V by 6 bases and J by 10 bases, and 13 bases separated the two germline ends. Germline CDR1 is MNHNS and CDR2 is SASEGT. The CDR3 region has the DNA TGTGCCAGCAGGGGCGGCGGGAACTCACCCCTCCACTTT. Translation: CASRGGGNSPLHF.

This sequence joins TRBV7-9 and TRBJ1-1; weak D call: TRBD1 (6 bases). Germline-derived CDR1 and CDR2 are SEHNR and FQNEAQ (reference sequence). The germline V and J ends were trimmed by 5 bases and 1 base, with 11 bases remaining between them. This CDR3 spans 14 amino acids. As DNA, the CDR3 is TGTGCCAGCAGCCCAGGGGAAAGGAACACTGAAGCTTTCTTT. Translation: CASSPGERNTEAFF.

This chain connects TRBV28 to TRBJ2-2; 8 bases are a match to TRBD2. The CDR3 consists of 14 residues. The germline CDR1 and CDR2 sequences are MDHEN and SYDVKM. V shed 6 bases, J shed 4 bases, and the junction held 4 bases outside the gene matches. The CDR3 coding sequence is TGTGCCAGCAGGCGGGAGGCCGGCACCGGGGAGCTGTTTTTT. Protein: CASRREAGTGELFF.

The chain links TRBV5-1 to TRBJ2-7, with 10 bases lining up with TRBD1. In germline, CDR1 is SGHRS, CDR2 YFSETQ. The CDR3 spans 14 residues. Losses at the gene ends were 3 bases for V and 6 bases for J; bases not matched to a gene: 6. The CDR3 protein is CASSSSTGGLEQYF. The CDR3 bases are TGCGCCAGCAGCTCATCGACAGGGGGCCTCGAGCAGTACTTC.

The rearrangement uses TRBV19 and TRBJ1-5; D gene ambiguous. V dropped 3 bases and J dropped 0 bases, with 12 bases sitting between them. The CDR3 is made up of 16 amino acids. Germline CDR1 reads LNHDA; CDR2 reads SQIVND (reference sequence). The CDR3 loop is CASSIRTVYSNQPQHF. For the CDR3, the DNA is TGTGCCAGTAGTATTCGGACGGTGTATAGCAATCAGCCCCAGCATTTT.

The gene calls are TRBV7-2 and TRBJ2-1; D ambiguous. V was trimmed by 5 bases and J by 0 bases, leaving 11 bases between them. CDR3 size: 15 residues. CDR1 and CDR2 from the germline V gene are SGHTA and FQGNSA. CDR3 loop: CASSHPGHSYNEQFF. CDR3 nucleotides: TGTGCCAGCAGCCACCCCGGGCACTCCTACAATGAGCAGTTCTTC.

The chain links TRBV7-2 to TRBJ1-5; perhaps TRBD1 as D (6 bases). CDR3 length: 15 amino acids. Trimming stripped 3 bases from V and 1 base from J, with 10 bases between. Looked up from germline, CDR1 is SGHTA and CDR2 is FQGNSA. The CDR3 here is CASSFGQGSNQPQHF. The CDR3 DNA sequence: TGTGCCAGCAGCTTTGGCCAGGGGAGCAATCAGCCCCAGCATTTT.

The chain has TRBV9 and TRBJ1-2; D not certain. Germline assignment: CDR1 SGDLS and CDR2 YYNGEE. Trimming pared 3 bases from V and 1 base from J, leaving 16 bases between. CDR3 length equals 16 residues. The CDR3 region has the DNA TGTGCCAGCAGCGGGAGCACTTCCCAAAATAACTATGGCTACACCTTC. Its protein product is CASSGSTSQNNYGYTF.

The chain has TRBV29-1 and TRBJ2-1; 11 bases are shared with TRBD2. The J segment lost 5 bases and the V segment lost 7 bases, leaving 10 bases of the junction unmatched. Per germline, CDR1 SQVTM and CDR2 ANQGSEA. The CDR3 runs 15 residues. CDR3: CSARTSGSFHNEQFF. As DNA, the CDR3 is TGCAGCGCCCGAACTAGCGGGAGCTTCCACAATGAGCAGTTCTTC.

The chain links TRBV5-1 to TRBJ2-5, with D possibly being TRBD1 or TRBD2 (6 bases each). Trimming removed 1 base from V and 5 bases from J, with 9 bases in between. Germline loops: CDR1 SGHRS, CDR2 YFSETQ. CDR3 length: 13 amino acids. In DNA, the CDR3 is TGCGCCAGCAGCTTGAGGGGGGCGGAGACCCAGTACTTC. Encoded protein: CASSLRGAETQYF.

The CDR3 DNA follows: TGTGCCAGCAGTCGAACTTTTCAGGGGTTAGCTGGTCAGCCCCAGCATTTT. Amino acid sequence: CASSRTFQGLAGQPQHF. The chain combines TRBV27 with TRBJ1-5; a weak D match, TRBD1 (6 bases). Looked up from germline, CDR1 is MNHEY and CDR2 is SMNVEV (reference sequence). The CDR3 extends over 17 amino acids. Between the trimmed V and J ends, which lost 5 bases and 6 bases, there was a span of 23 bases.

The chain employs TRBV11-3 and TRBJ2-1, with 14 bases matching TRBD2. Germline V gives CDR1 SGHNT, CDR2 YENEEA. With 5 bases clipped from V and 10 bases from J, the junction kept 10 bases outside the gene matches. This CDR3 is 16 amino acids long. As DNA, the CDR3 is TGTGCCAGCAGCCGGTCGGGGACTAGCGGGAGTGGAGAGCAGTTCTTC. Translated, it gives CASSRSGTSGSGEQFF.

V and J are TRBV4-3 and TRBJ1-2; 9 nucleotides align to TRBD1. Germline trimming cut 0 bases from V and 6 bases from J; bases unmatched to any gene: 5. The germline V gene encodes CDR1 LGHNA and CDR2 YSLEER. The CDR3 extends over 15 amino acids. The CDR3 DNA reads TGCGCCAGCAGCCAAGATACAGGGGGCTACAATGGCTACACCTTC. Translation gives CASSQDTGGYNGYTF.

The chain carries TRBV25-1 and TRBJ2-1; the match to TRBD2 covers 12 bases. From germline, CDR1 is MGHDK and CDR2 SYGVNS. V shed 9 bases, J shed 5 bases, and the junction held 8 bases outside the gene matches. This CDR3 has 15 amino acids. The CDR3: CASARLAGVDNEQFF. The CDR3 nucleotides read TGTGCCAGTGCTCGACTAGCGGGAGTCGACAATGAGCAGTTCTTC.

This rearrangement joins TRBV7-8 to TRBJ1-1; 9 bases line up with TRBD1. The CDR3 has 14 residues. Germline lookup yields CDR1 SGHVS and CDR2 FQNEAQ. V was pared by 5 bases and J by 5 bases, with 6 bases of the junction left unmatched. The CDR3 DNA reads TGTGCCAGCAGCCCAACCGGGACAGGGACTGAAGCTTTCTTT. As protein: CASSPTGTGTEAFF. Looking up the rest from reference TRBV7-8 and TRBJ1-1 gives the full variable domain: GAGVSQSPRYKVAKRGQDVALRCDPISGHVSLFWYQQALGQGPEFLTYFQNEAQLDKSGLPSDRFFAERPEGSVSTLKIQRTQQEDSAVYLCASSPTGTGTEAFFGQGTRLTVV.

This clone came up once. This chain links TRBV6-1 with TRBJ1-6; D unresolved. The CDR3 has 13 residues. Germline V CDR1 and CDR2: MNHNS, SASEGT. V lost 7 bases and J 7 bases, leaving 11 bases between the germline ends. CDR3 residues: CASNESGNSPLHF. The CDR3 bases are TGTGCCAGCAACGAAAGCGGGAATTCACCCCTCCACTTT.